This TCR beta chain is from a study of T-cell memory formation after mild COVID-19. CDR1 and CDR2 from the germline V gene are MDHEN and SYDVKM. There are 15 residues in the CDR3. The V end was cut by 5 bases, the J end by 1 base, with 14 bases between. TCRdb used MiXCR to reprocess the 5' RACE reads, holding one entry per CDR3 protein. The sample records over 300,000 distinct CDR3 sequences, 20% to 25% being singletons. The specimen was PBMCs or a T cell subset sorted from them (not recorded which). The receptor's source is a young man who had mild COVID-19 (a few samples of this study predate the infection). Cell type and time point are not known. The chain combines TRBV28 with TRBJ2-5, with D perhaps TRBD1 (6 bases). For the CDR3, the DNA is TGTGCCAGCAGTCCCGGTGGCAGGGGCCAAGAGACCCAGTACTTC. It specifies CASSPGGRGQETQYF. The full variable domain, its missing parts supplied by reference TRBV28 and TRBJ2-5, is DVKVTQSSRYLVKRTGEKVFLECVQDMDHENMFWYRQDPGLGLRLIYFSYDVKMKEKGDIPEGYSVSREKKERFSLILESASTNQTSMYLCASSPGGRGQETQYFGPGTRLLVL.